Following are 11 T cell receptor beta chains from one sample sequenced in a study of beta chain features in type 1 diabetes. Study-wide results and limits: Researchers report that Type 1 diabetes patients had moderately but significantly shorter TCRB CDR3s across all four CD4+ subsets.

TCRB transcripts that were expressed got sequenced, as all of the isolated RNA had been reverse transcribed. Measured with immunoSEQ multiplex PCR; TCRdb has only the in-frame clones, and not every one. This sample carries over 120,000 clones, approximately 13% of them seen once, and the ten largest clones take under 1.5%. Their antigens remain unidentified. Sequenced sample: central memory CD4+ T cells from blood. The receptors were sampled from a man younger than 35 with type 1 diabetes.

This rearrangement joins TRBV7-2 to TRBJ1-1; 9 bases align to TRBD1. From germline, CDR1 is SGHTA and CDR2 FQGNSA. Losses at the gene ends were 7 bases for V and 10 bases for J; bases not matched to a gene: 10. CDR3 length equals 13 residues. The DNA for the CDR3 is TGTGCCAGCACCGTCCCGGGACAGGGTCGAGCTTTCTTT. Its protein product is CASTVPGQGRAFF. The full variable domain, rest sourced from reference TRBV7-2 and TRBJ1-1, is GAGVSQSPSNKVTEKGKDVELRCDPISGHTALYWYRQSLGQGLEFLIYFQGNSAPDKSGLPSDRFSAERTGGSVSTLTIQRTQQEDSAVYLCASTVPGQGRAFFGQGTRLTVV.

The chain links TRBV23-1 to TRBJ1-2; TRBD1 is a possible D gene (5 bases). TRBV23-1 is classed as an ORF, of uncertain function. Trimming removed 5 bases at V and 2 bases at J, with 21 bases between. The CDR3 consists of 17 residues. Written as DNA, the CDR3 is TGCGCCAGCAGTAAAATACCGGGACCGCGACCCAACTATGGCTACACCTTC. Protein: CASSKIPGPRPNYGYTF.

This sequence joins TRBV9 and TRBJ1-1; D is possibly TRBD1 (5 bases). CDR1 is SGDLS and CDR2 is YYNGEE in the germline V gene. The CDR3 consists of 14 residues. Between the trimmed V and J ends, which lost 4 bases and 7 bases, there was a span of 17 bases. DNA of the CDR3: TGTGCCAGCAGCCCCCTAAGTCGGGGGGATGAAGCTTTCTTT. Its translation: CASSPLSRGDEAFF.

This clone has only a few counts. The chain couples TRBV18 to TRBJ2-7, with 8 positions matching TRBD2. The CDR3 loop spans 14 amino acids. Trimming removed 3 bases from V and 4 bases from J; junction bases left unmatched: 5. Germline CDR1 reads KGHSH; CDR2 reads LQKENI. The CDR3 loop reads CASSPGLGDYEQYF. The DNA of the CDR3 is TGTGCCAGCTCACCGGGACTAGGCGATTACGAGCAGTACTTC.

This clone was observed a handful of times. The junction shows a germline mismatch at one end, possibly a read error. This sequence joins TRBV6-1 and TRBJ2-3; tentative D call: TRBD1 (6 bases). In germline, CDR1 is MNHNS, CDR2 SASEGT. The CDR3 loop spans 15 amino acids. The CDR3 region is CAISEPGQSTDTQYF. The CDR3, as DNA: TGTGCCATCAGTGAGCCCGGACAGAGCACAGATACGCAGTATTTT.

V is TRBV4-1 and J is TRBJ2-1; 8 bases fit TRBD2. Germline V CDR1 and CDR2: MGHRA, YSYEKL. Losses at the gene ends were 0 bases for V and 6 bases for J; bases not matched to a gene: 10. This CDR3 contains 17 residues. CDR3 in amino acids: CASSQEGRSGGPNEQFF. CDR3 nucleotide sequence: TGCGCCAGCAGCCAAGAGGGACGGAGCGGGGGCCCCAATGAGCAGTTCTTC.

This clone was counted between two and nine times. The chain employs TRBV10-3 and TRBJ1-1; D gene unclear. The CDR3 is 14 residues long. Looked up from germline, CDR1 is ENHRY and CDR2 is SYGVKD. V lost 6 bases and J 0 bases, leaving 11 bases between the germline ends. The CDR3 spells CAISSDLVNTEAFF. The CDR3 region has the DNA TGTGCCATCAGCTCCGACCTGGTGAACACTGAAGCTTTCTTT.

In this sample, this clone turned up a few times. The chain couples TRBV7-2 to TRBJ1-1; 7 nucleotides match TRBD1. V gave up 4 bases and J gave up 1 base; unmatched junction bases: 9. This CDR3 has 16 amino acids. Looked up from germline, CDR1 is SGHTA and CDR2 is FQGNSA. CDR3 region: CASSYTSTGRNTEAFF. CDR3 DNA sequence: TGTGCCAGCAGCTATACATCGACAGGGAGGAACACTGAAGCTTTCTTT.

This clone has only a few counts. The chain's CDR3 is CASSQAIGWQQETQYF. CDR3 coding DNA: TGCGCCAGCAGCCAGGCCATAGGATGGCAGCAAGAGACCCAGTACTTC. The J gene is TRBJ2-5, the V gene TRBV4-1, with no clear D. This CDR3 region has 16 residues. Trimming took off 3 bases at V and 2 bases at J, with 16 bases between the two ends. CDR1 is MGHRA, CDR2 YSYEKL, per germline.

The rearrangement uses TRBV29-1 and TRBJ2-7, with 8 bases that match TRBD1. This CDR3 spans 13 amino acids. V shed 4 bases, J shed 9 bases, and the junction held 11 bases outside the gene matches. Germline V gene lookup returns CDR1 SQVTM and CDR2 ANQGSEA. This CDR3 reads CSVVPTGAFGQYF. The CDR3 DNA reads TGCAGCGTTGTTCCGACAGGGGCTTTCGGGCAGTACTTC.

This chain joins TRBV5-8 and TRBJ1-1; no firm D call. Germline lookup yields CDR1 SGHTS and CDR2 YDEGEE. CDR3 length equals 13 residues. V lost 7 bases and J 4 bases, leaving 14 bases between the germline ends. CDR3 loop: CASLRQVGTEAFF. CDR3 nucleotides: TGTGCCAGCCTTCGCCAGGTAGGCACTGAAGCTTTCTTT.